One and the same sample provided the 20 T cell receptor beta chains below, sequenced in a study of T cell changes during pregnancy in multiple sclerosis. TCRdb's table, derived via immunoSEQ multiplex PCR, lists solely in-frame clones and lacks some. This table holds roughly 35,000 clones, 85% to 95% found once. Sequencing input: PBMCs (not recorded whether the cells were cultured). The receptor source for this set is a female donor with multiple sclerosis, enrolled in a pregnancy study.

This rearrangement joins TRBV13 to TRBJ2-2; 7 nucleotides agree with TRBD1. CDR1 is PRHDT and CDR2 is FYEKMQ in the germline V gene (reference sequence). The V gene end was trimmed by 4 bases and the J gene end by 0 bases; junction bases not matched to a gene: 5. CDR3 length equals 16 residues. The CDR3 loop is CASSSFGTANTGELFF. CDR3 coding DNA: TGTGCCAGCAGCTCATTCGGGACAGCGAACACCGGGGAGCTGTTTTTT.

CDR3 sequence reads: CAWNRGQGYWLDNQPQHF. The CDR3 nucleotides read TGTGCCTGGAACCGGGGGCAGGGATATTGGTTGGACAATCAGCCCCAGCATTTT. This chain links TRBV30 with TRBJ1-5, with a possible D match to TRBD1 (6 bases). The germline V gene encodes CDR1 GTSNPN and CDR2 SVGIG (reference sequence). The CDR3 covers 18 residues. Trimming removed 4 bases from V and 3 bases from J, with 25 bases in between.

The chain combines TRBV7-9 with TRBJ2-5, with 14 bases aligning to TRBD2. The CDR3 is 16 amino acids. Germline CDR1 is SEHNR and CDR2 is FQNEAQ (reference sequence). Trimming took 4 bases from V and 1 from J; bases not matched to a gene: 2. The CDR3 region is CASSSGTSGSQETQYF. The CDR3 bases are TGTGCCAGCAGCTCGGGGACTAGCGGGAGCCAAGAGACCCAGTACTTC.

This clone was counted between two and nine times. This rearrangement joins TRBV28 to TRBJ2-7; no reliable D call. The germline V gene has CDR1 MDHEN and CDR2 SYDVKM. V was cut by 6 bases and J by 5 bases, with 14 bases left in between. The CDR3 has 13 amino acids. CDR3 nucleotides: TGTGCCAGCAGGGACCCGGGCCGCCACGAGCAGTACTTC. It specifies CASRDPGRHEQYF.

The chain employs TRBV28 and TRBJ1-3; weak D call: TRBD1 (6 bases). The V gene lost 5 bases and the J gene lost 0 bases, with 8 bases spanning the gap. This CDR3 has 14 amino acids. Germline V gene sequence: CDR1 MDHEN, CDR2 SYDVKM. CDR3 loop: CASSKGGSGNTIYF. As DNA, the CDR3 is TGTGCCAGCAGTAAAGGGGGCTCTGGAAACACCATATATTTT. Looking up the rest from reference TRBV28 and TRBJ1-3 gives the full variable domain: DVKVTQSSRYLVKRTGEKVFLECVQDMDHENMFWYRQDPGLGLRLIYFSYDVKMKEKGDIPEGYSVSREKKERFSLILESASTNQTSMYLCASSKGGSGNTIYFGEGSWLTVV.

This clone occurred a few times. The genes are TRBV5-4 and TRBJ1-2; 7 positions agree with TRBD1. CDR1 and CDR2 from the germline V gene are SGHNT and YYREEE (reference sequence). V gave up 3 bases and J gave up 7 bases; unmatched junction bases: 3. The CDR3 length is 12 residues. CDR3 region: CASSSGTAGYTF. The CDR3 region has the DNA TGTGCCAGCAGCTCCGGGACAGCTGGCTACACCTTC.

The J gene is TRBJ2-1, the V gene TRBV20-1; possibly TRBD2 for D (5 bases). The CDR3 extends over 11 amino acids. Trimming stripped 5 bases from V and 9 bases from J, with 11 bases between. The germline V gene has CDR1 DFQATT and CDR2 SNEGSKA (reference sequence). The CDR3 sequence is CSAAMEVEQFF. Here the CDR3 DNA reads TGCAGTGCTGCGATGGAGGTTGAGCAGTTCTTC.

This clone was observed a single time. The chain employs TRBV25-1 and TRBJ2-1; perhaps TRBD1 as D (5 bases). CDR1 is MGHDK, CDR2 SYGVNS, per germline. Between the trimmed V and J ends, which lost 3 bases and 3 bases, there was a span of 9 bases. The CDR3 spans 14 residues. The CDR3 is CASSESDSYNEQFF. For the CDR3, the DNA is TGTGCCAGCAGTGAGTCAGACAGCTACAATGAGCAGTTCTTC. Full variable domain (remainder filled in from reference TRBV25-1 and TRBJ2-1): EADIYQTPRYLVIGTGKKITLECSQTMGHDKMYWYQQDPGMELHLIHYSYGVNSTEKGDLSSESTVSRIRTEHFPLTLESARPSHTSQYLCASSESDSYNEQFFGPGTRLTVL.

The CDR3 loop is CASRAGTGETDTQYF. CDR3 nucleotides: TGTGCCAGCAGGGCGGGGACAGGGGAAACAGATACGCAGTATTTT. The chain is built from TRBV6-1 and TRBJ2-3; 10 nucleotides agree with TRBD1. V lost 6 bases and J lost 3; bases outside the gene matches: 6. The CDR3 runs to 15 residues. Germline V gene data show CDR1 as MNHNS and CDR2 as SASEGT.

This chain connects TRBV2 to TRBJ2-7, with D possibly matching TRBD2 (6 bases). Looked up from germline, CDR1 is SNHLY and CDR2 is FYNNEI. Trimming left V 5 bases short and J 2 bases short, with 10 bases between. CDR3 length: 13 amino acids. DNA of the CDR3: TGTGCCAGCAGTAAGGAGGGAACCTACGAGCAGTACTTC. Translated, it gives CASSKEGTYEQYF.

The chain employs TRBV5-1 and TRBJ2-7; D may be TRBD1 or TRBD2 (5 bases each). Germline CDR1 and CDR2: SGHRS and YFSETQ. The CDR3 has 15 residues. The V end was cut by 0 bases, the J end by 3 bases, with 13 bases between. The CDR3 bases are TGCGCCAGCAGCTTGGGGGCAGGGAGTGACTACGAGCAGTACTTC. It translates to CASSLGAGSDYEQYF.

This clone was observed once. The J gene is TRBJ2-7, the V gene TRBV21-1; the table's D call, TRBD2, was not checked against the DNA. TRBV21-1 is termed a pseudogene. CDR3 length equals 18 residues. This CDR3 is CASSKEKPPDGTTYEQYF. The CDR3 region has the DNA TGTGCCAGCAGCAAAGAGAAACCGCCGGACGGGACTACCTACGAGCAGTACTTC.

The chain combines TRBV23-1 with TRBJ2-3, with 7 bases fitting TRBD2. TRBV23-1 is reported as an ORF; its role is uncertain. This CDR3 region has 16 residues. V lost 0 bases to trimming and J lost 5 bases; unmatched junction nucleotides: 8. The CDR3 nucleotides are TGCGCCAGCAGTCAATCTGGGGAGGCGGGGGAAGATACGCAGTATTTT. Protein: CASSQSGEAGEDTQYF.

The chain is built from TRBV5-6 and TRBJ1-2; D is uncertain. The CDR3 loop spans 14 amino acids. V dropped 1 base and J dropped 3 bases, with 10 bases sitting between them. The germline V gene encodes CDR1 SGHDT and CDR2 YYEEEE. This chain's CDR3 is CASSLSGRDYGYTF. CDR3 bases: TGTGCCAGCAGCTTGAGCGGGCGCGACTATGGCTACACCTTC.

The rearrangement joins TRBV5-1 to TRBJ1-4; the D is unclear. V was shortened by 0 bases and J by 4 bases, with 7 bases between the two germline ends. CDR3 size: 14 residues. Germline lookup yields CDR1 SGHRS and CDR2 YFSETQ. The CDR3 DNA follows: TGCGCCAGCAGCTTGGGAGAGATTAATGAAAAACTGTTTTTT. As protein: CASSLGEINEKLFF.

This clone was counted between two and nine times. V and J are TRBV6-1 and TRBJ2-7, with D possibly TRBD2 on 5 matching bases. The CDR3 is 15 residues long. The germline CDR1 and CDR2 sequences are MNHNS and SASEGT. The germline V and J ends were trimmed by 8 bases and 4 bases, with 21 bases remaining between them. The CDR3 DNA reads as TGTGCCAGCCTGCGAGACGGGGATGGAGGATACGAGCAGTACTTC. Translation gives CASLRDGDGGYEQYF.

The chain links TRBV28 to TRBJ1-5; no firm D call. This CDR3 spans 14 amino acids. Trimming stripped 1 base from V and 3 bases from J, with 7 bases between. Germline lookup yields CDR1 MDHEN and CDR2 SYDVKM. CDR3 sequence: CASSLSRSNQPQHF. The CDR3 DNA is TGTGCCAGCAGTTTATCTAGATCCAATCAGCCCCAGCATTTT.

The V gene is TRBV18, the J gene TRBJ1-5; D unclear. Trimming shortened V by 5 bases and J by 0 bases, and 2 bases separated the two germline ends. Germline assignment: CDR1 KGHSH and CDR2 LQKENI. The CDR3 totals 12 residues. The chain's CDR3 is CASSVSNQPQHF. DNA of the CDR3: TGTGCCAGCTCAGTTAGCAATCAGCCCCAGCATTTT.

This clone was picked up a small number of times. The chain links TRBV5-1 to TRBJ2-3; D is unclear. The CDR3 length is 12 residues. The V and J ends lost 2 bases and 2 bases respectively, with 3 bases between them. Germline V gene data show CDR1 as SGHRS and CDR2 as YFSETQ. The chain's CDR3 is CASSFSTDTQYF. The CDR3 region has the DNA TGCGCCAGCAGCTTTTCCACAGATACGCAGTATTTT.

The chain has TRBV5-1 and TRBJ2-5; tentatively, D is TRBD1 (6 bases). This CDR3 is 13 amino acids long. Germline V CDR1 and CDR2: SGHRS, YFSETQ. The germline V and J ends were trimmed by 9 bases and 2 bases, with 14 bases remaining between them. This CDR3 reads CAKIQGRQETQYF. CDR3 nucleotide sequence: TGCGCCAAGATACAGGGAAGGCAAGAGACCCAGTACTTC.